This T cell receptor beta chain was identified in a study of T cell repertoires in cytomegalovirus infection. TCRdb re-derived calls from the reads in MiXCR, one entry per CDR3 protein. The sample lists about 770,000 distinct CDR3 sequences; almost 30% were seen once. This clonotype was observed at least ten times. The target antigen is unknown. The V gene lost 5 bases and the J gene lost 5 bases, with 4 bases spanning the gap. The CDR3 consists of 11 residues. Germline values: CDR1 SGHTA, CDR2 FQGNSA. The sequencing used cultured CD8+ T cells from PBMCs, collected from culture after CMV antigen stimulation. The chain recombines TRBV7-2 with TRBJ2-1, with unresolved D. The clonotype was recovered from a human donor in good health (CMV status not recorded). Some clones in this sample may be carry-over from other donors' samples. The CDR3 protein is CASSPHNEQFF. In DNA, the CDR3 is TGTGCCAGCAGCCCGCACAATGAGCAGTTCTTC.